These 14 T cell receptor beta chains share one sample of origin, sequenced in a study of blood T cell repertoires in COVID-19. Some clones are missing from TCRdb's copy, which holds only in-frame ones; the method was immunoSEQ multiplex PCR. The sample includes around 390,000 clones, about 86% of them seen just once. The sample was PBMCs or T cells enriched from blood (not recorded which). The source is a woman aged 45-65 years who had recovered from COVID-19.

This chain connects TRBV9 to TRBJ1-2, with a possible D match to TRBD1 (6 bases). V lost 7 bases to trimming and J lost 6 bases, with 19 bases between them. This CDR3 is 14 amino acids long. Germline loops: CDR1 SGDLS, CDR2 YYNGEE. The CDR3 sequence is CASAEQGARDGYTF. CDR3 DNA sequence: TGTGCCAGCGCAGAACAGGGTGCCCGCGATGGCTACACCTTC. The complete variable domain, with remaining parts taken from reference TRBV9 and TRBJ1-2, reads DSGVTQTPKHLITATGQRVTLRCSPRSGDLSVYWYQQSLDQGLQFLIQYYNGEERAKGNILERFSAQQFPDLHSELNLSSLELGDSALYFCASAEQGARDGYTFGSGTRLTVV.

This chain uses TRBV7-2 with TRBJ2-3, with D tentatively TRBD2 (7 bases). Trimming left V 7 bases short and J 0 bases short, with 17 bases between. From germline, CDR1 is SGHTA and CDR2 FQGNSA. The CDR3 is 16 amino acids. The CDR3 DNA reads TGTGCCAGCACCCTGGGAGGGGGGGGAAGCACAGATACGCAGTATTTT. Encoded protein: CASTLGGGGSTDTQYF.

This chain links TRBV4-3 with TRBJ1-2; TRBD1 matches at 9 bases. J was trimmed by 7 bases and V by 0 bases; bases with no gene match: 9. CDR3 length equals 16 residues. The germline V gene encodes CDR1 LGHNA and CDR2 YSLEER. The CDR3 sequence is CASSQEATGGWRGYTF. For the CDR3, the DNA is TGCGCCAGCAGCCAAGAGGCAACAGGGGGCTGGCGTGGCTACACCTTC.

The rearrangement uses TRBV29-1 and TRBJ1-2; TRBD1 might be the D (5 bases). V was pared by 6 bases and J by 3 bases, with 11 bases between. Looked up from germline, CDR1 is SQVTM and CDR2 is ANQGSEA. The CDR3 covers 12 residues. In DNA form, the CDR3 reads TGCAGCGTGTTGGACACTTACTATGGCTACACCTTC. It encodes CSVLDTYYGYTF.

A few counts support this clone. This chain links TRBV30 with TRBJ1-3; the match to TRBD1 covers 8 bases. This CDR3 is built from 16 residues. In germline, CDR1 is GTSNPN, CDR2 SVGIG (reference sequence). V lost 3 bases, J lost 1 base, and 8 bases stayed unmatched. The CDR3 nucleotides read TGTGCCTGGAGGGGGGAGCAGGGGGCGTCTGGAAACACCATATATTTT. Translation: CAWRGEQGASGNTIYF.

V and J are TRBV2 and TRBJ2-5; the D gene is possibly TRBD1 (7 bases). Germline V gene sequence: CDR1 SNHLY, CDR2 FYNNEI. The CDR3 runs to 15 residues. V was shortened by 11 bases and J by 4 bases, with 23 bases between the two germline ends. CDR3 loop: CASGGPISSLETQYF. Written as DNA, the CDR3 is TGTGCCTCAGGGGGGCCTATCTCCAGCCTAGAGACCCAGTACTTC.

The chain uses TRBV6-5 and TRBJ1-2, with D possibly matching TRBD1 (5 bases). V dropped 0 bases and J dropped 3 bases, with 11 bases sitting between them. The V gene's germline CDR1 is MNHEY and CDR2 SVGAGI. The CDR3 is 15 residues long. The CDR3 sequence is CASSYSTGGYYGYTF. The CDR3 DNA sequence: TGTGCCAGCAGTTACTCGACGGGGGGTTACTATGGCTACACCTTC.

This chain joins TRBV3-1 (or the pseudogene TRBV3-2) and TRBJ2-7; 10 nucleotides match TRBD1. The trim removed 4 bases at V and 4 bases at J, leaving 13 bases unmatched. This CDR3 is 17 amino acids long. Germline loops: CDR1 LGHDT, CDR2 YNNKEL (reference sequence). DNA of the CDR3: TGTGCCAGCAGCCCCCGGGGAGGGACAGGGGATCATTACGAGCAGTACTTC. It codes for CASSPRGGTGDHYEQYF.

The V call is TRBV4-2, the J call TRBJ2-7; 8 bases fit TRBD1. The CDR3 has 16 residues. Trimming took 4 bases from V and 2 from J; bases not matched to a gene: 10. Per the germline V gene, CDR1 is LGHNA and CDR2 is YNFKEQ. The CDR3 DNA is TGTGCCAGCAGCCCTGGCCCCGGACAGGGACCCTACGAGCAGTACTTC. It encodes CASSPGPGQGPYEQYF.

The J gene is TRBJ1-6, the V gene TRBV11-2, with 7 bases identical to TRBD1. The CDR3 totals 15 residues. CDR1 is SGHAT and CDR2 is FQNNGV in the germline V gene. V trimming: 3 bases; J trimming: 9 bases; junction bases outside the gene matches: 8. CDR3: CASSLEPGTASPLHF. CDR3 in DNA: TGTGCCAGCAGCTTGGAACCCGGGACAGCTTCACCCCTCCACTTT. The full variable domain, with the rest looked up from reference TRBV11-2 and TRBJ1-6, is EAGVAQSPRYKIIEKRQSVAFWCNPISGHATLYWYQQILGQGPKLLIQFQNNGVVDDSQLPKDRFSAERLKGVDSTLKIQPAKLEDSAVYLCASSLEPGTASPLHFGNGTRLTVT.

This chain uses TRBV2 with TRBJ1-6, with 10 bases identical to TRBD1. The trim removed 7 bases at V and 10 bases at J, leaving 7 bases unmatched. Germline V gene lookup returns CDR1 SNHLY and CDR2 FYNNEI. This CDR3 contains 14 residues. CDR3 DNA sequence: TGTGCCAGCACCGGGACAGGGGCAACGTCACCCCTCCACTTT. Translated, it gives CASTGTGATSPLHF.

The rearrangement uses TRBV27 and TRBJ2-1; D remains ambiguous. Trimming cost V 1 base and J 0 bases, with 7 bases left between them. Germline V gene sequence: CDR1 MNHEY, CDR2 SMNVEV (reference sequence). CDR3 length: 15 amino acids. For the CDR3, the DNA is TGTGCCAGCAGTTTATTTTGGAGCTCCTACAATGAGCAGTTCTTC. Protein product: CASSLFWSSYNEQFF.

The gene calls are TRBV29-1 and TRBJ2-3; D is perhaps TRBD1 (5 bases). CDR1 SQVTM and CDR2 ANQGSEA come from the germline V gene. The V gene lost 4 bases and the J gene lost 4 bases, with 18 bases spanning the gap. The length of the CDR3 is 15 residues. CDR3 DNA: TGCAGCGTTGCAAGGGGTCAGGGTAGGTCAGATACGCAGTATTTT. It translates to CSVARGQGRSDTQYF.

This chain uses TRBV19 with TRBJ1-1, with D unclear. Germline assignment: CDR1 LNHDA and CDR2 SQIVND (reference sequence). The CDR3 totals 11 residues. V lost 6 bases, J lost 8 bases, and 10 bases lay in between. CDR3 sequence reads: CASSLYGEAFF. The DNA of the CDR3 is TGTGCCAGTAGCCTCTACGGGGAAGCTTTCTTT.